This entry features one T cell receptor beta chain sequence. Its antigen is still unknown. Assay used: immunoSEQ multiplex PCR; TCRdb lists only in-frame clones, some missing. The sample has about 16,000 clones; about three quarters are singletons. The data derive from a study of tumor-infiltrating lymphocytes in localized non-small cell lung cancer. Background on the study: Resected tumor was paired with non-adjacent uninvolved lung from the same patient. Broader study findings: IM1 and IM2 tumors showed no difference in T-cell fraction. Available tissue quantity limited TCR sequencing to a patient subset. Tumor T-cell fraction was not associated with recurrence-free survival.

The length of the CDR3 is 14 residues. V gave up 9 bases and J gave up 7 bases; unmatched junction bases: 11. Germline assignment: CDR1 MNHNY and CDR2 SVGAGI (reference sequence). The chain carries TRBV6-6 and TRBJ1-5; TRBD1 matches at 8 bases. The specimen was lung tumor tissue. The receptor comes from a human donor with non-small cell lung cancer. CDR3 residues: CASVQGVVEQPQHF. The CDR3 coding sequence is TGTGCCAGTGTACAGGGGGTGGTAGAACAGCCCCAGCATTTT.